This record covers a single TCR beta chain. This sample is part of a study of blood T cell repertoires in COVID-19. At the level of the study: Both acute and convalescent COVID-19 samples were obtained from the United States, Italy and Spain. Nucleic acid was either cDNA or gDNA, and it came from T cells, B-cell-depleted T cells, or PBMCs.

As originally analysed: Cell counts per sample came from amplifying reference gene primers. Generated by immunoSEQ multiplex PCR, the TCRdb table keeps only in-frame clones and is missing some. That table is the source of V, J and clone size, and D and trimming were worked out from the DNA. The repertoire consists of hundreds of thousands of clones, with around 80% occurring once and the leading ten covering roughly 20%. Material for sequencing was peripheral blood. This TCR came from a woman at least 80 years old with active or convalescent COVID-19.

CDR3 amino acids: CASTPRDRRVYGYTF. CDR3 sequence (DNA): TGTGCCAGCACCCCCCGGGACAGGAGGGTCTATGGCTACACCTTC. The genes are TRBV5-6 and TRBJ1-2; 8 bases fit TRBD1. Trimming at V came to 6 bases and at J to 4 bases, leaving 11 bases not matched to a gene. Germline loops: CDR1 SGHDT, CDR2 YYEEEE. This CDR3 has 15 residues.